The rows below give T cell receptor beta chains drawn from one sample of a study of early T cells in non-severe SARS-CoV-2 infection. MiXCR, applied by TCRdb to the 5' RACE reads, yields one record per CDR3 protein. The sample gives more than 40,000 distinct CDR3 sequences, roughly 4.2% of which show up once; roughly 3% is in the top ten. Source material: whole blood. Receptors originate from an adult who was a healthcare worker with PCR-confirmed SARS-CoV-2 infection or an uninfected control (not recorded which). CDR3s leave out the opening cysteine and the closing phenylalanine or tryptophan. D genes are given only for firm matches.

V gene	J gene	D gene	CDR3 protein
TRBV5-1	TRBJ2-1	-	ASSKAEGHNEQF
TRBV19	TRBJ1-5	-	ASSINQGPQPQH
TRBV6-1	TRBJ2-3	TRBD2	ASSEREGQD
TRBV18	TRBJ2-7	-	ASSPTLLAYEQY
TRBV5-6	TRBJ2-2	-	ASSVPVSGDTGELF
TRBV30	TRBJ2-1	TRBD2	AWATGTSGYNEQF
TRBV2	TRBJ2-7	-	ASSPIGGSYEQY
TRBV1	TRBJ2-2	-	TSSLIGTSGRAATGELF
TRBV21-1	TRBJ1-1	-	ASSKFGGVGTEAF
TRBV3-1	TRBJ2-7	TRBD1	ASSVNAGTGVYEQY
TRBV4-2	TRBJ2-7	-	ASSPGLVGSEQY
TRBV12-3/TRBV12-4	TRBJ2-1	TRBD1	ASREGQGLYNEQF
TRBV20-1	TRBJ2-1	TRBD1	SAREGQGVYNEQF
TRBV12-3/TRBV12-4	TRBJ1-3	-	ASSPLTGGNTIY
TRBV5-1	TRBJ1-1	TRBD1	ASSPPDRPNTEAF
TRBV6-5	TRBJ2-2	TRBD1	ASSYEGQGASGELF